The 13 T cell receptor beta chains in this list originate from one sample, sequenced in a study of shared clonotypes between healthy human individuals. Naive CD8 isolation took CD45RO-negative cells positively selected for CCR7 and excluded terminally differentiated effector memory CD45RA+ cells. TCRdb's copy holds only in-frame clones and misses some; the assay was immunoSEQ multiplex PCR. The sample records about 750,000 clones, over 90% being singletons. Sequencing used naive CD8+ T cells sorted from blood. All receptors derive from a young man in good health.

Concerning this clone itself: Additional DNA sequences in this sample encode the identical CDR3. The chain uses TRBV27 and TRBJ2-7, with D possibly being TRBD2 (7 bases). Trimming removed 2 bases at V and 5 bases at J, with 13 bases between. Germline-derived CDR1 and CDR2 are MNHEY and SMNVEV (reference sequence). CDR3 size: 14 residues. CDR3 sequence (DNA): TGTGCCAGCAGTTTACTAGGGGGGGAAGACGAGCAGTACTTC. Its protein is CASSLLGGEDEQYF.

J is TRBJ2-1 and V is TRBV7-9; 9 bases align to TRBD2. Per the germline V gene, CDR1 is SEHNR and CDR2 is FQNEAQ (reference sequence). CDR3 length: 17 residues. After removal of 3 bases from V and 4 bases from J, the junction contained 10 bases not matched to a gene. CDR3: CASSLGGSGSEYNEQFF. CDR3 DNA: TGTGCCAGCAGCTTGGGCGGTAGCGGGAGTGAGTACAATGAGCAGTTCTTC.

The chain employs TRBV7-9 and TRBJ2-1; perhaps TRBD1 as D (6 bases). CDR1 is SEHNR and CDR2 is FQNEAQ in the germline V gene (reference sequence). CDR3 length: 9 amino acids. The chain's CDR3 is CGGQSEQFF. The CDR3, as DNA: TGTGGGGGGCAGAGTGAGCAGTTCTTC.

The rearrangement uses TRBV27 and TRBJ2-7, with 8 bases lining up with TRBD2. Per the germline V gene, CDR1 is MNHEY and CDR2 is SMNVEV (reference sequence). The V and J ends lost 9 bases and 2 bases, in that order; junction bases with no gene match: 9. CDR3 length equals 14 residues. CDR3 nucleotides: TGTGCCAGTACGGCCTCAGCGGGAGCCTACGAGCAGTACTTC. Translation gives CASTASAGAYEQYF.

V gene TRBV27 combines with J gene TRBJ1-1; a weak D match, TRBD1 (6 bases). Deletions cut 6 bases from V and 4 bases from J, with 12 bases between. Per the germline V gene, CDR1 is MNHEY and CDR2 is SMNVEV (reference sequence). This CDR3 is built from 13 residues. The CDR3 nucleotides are TGTGCCAGCAGCTGGGGGGCGGGCACTGAAGCTTTCTTT. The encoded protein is CASSWGAGTEAFF.

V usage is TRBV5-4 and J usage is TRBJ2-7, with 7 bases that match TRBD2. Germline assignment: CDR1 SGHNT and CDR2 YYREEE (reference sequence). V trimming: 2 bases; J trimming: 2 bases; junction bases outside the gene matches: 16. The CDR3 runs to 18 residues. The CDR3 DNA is TGTGCCAGCAGCTTTGGCTCTCTTAGCGGGTCCATAACCTACGAGCAGTACTTC. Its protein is CASSFGSLSGSITYEQYF.

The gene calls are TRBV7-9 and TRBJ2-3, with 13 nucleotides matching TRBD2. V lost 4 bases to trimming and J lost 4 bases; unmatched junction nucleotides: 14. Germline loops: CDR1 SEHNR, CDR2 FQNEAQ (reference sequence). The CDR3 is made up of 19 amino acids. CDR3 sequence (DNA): TGTGCCAGCAGCTCCCCGGAAGAGACTAGCGGGAGGAGGTCAGATACGCAGTATTTT. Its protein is CASSSPEETSGRRSDTQYF.

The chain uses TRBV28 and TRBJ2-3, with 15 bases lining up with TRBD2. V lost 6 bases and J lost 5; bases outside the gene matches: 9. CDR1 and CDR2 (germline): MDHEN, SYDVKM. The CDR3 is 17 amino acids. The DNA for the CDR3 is TGTGCCAGCAGCCCTAGGACTAGCGGGAGGGGTGGAGATACGCAGTATTTT. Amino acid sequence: CASSPRTSGRGGDTQYF. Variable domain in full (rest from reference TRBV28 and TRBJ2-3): DVKVTQSSRYLVKRTGEKVFLECVQDMDHENMFWYRQDPGLGLRLIYFSYDVKMKEKGDIPEGYSVSREKKERFSLILESASTNQTSMYLCASSPRTSGRGGDTQYFGPGTRLTVL.

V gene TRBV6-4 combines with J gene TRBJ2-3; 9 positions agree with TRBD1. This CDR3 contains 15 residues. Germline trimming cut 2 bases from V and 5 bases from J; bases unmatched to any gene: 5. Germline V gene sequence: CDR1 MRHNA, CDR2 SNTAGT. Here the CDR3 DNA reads TGTGCCAGCAGTGACACAGGGGGCACAGTAGATACGCAGTATTTT. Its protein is CASSDTGGTVDTQYF.

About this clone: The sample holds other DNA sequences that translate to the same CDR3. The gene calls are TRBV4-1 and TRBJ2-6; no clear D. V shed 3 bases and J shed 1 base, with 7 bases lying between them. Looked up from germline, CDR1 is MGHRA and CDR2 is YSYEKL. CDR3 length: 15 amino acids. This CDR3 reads CASSQVASGANVLTF. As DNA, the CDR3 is TGCGCCAGCAGCCAGGTAGCTTCTGGGGCCAACGTCCTGACTTTC.

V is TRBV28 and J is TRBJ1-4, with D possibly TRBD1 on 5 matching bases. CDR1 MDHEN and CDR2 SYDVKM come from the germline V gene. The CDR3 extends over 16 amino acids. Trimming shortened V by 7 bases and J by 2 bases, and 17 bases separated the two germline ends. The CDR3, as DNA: TGTGCCAGCAAAGGTGGGGGAAGGTCGACTAATGAAAAACTGTTTTTT. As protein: CASKGGGRSTNEKLFF.

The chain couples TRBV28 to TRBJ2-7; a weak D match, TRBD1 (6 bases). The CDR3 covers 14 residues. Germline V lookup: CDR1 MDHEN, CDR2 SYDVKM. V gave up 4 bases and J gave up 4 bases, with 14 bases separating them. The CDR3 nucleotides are TGTGCCAGCAGTTACAGGGTTAACTTGTACGAGCAGTACTTC. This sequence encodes CASSYRVNLYEQYF.

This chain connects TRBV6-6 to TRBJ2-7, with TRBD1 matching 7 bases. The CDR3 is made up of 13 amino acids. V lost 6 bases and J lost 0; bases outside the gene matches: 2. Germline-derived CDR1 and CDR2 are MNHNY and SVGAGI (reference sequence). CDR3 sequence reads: CASRQGLSYEQYF. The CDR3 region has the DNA TGTGCCAGCAGACAGGGGCTCTCCTACGAGCAGTACTTC.